Below, one T cell receptor (beta chain) is given with its context. Its antigen remains unknown. Individual cDNA molecules in this library carried unique molecular identifiers. TCRdb re-analysed the RACE reads in MiXCR, keeping a single row per CDR3 protein. Counted here are 85,000 to 130,000 distinct CDR3 sequences, approximately 12% occurring once; the ten biggest clones make up roughly 1.5%. Time point meaning: pre-sensitization, week 0. The treatment was: therapeutic diphenylcyclopropenone sensitization with weekly scalp DPC. The data were taken from a study of human T cells and chemical hapten exposure. The CDR3 runs 14 residues. Trimming took 4 bases from V and 4 from J; bases not matched to a gene: 4. Looked up from germline, CDR1 is MNHNY and CDR2 is SVGAGI (reference sequence). Study-level points and caveats: Expanded TCRs formed significantly more large CDR3 similarity clusters than controls.

The receptor's source is a woman aged 45-59 years with alopecia areata. Some clones in this sample may be carry-over from other donors' samples. The sample in question was whole blood, obtained in connection with sensitization to the hapten diphenylcyclopropenone (DPC). The chain joins TRBV6-6 to TRBJ2-3; TRBD1 aligns across 8 bases. DNA for the CDR3: TGTGCCAGCAGTTCCAGGGGGCGTGCAGATACGCAGTATTTT. This translates into CASSSRGRADTQYF.